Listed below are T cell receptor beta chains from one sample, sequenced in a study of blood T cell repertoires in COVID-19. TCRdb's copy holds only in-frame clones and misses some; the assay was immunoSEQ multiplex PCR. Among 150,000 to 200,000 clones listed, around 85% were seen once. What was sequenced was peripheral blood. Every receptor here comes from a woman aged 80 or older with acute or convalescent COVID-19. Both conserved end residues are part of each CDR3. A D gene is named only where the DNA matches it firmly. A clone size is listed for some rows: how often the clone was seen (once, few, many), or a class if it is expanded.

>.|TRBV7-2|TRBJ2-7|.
TGTGCCAGCAGCTTCGGGAGTAACTCCTACGAGCAGTACTTC
CASSFGSNSYEQYF
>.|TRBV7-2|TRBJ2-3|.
TGTGCCAGCAGCCCATGGGCTAGCCCCACAGATACGCAGTATTTT
CASSPWASPTDTQYF
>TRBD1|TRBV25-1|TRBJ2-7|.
TGTGCCAGCAGTGAATCAGGGGGCGGTTACGAGCAGTACTTC
CASSESGGGYEQYF
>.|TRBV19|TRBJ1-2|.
TGTGCCAGTTCACGGGGGGGGATCGGAAACTATGGCTACACCTTC
CASSRGGIGNYGYTF
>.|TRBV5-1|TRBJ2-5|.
TGCGCCAGCAGCTCACAGGCACCCCAAGAGACCCAGTACTTC
CASSSQAPQETQYF
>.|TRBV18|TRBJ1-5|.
TGTGCCAGCTCACCTGGGGGCGGGGGGCTTGTGAATCAGCCCCAGCATTTT
CASSPGGGGLVNQPQHF
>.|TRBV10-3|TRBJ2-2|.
TGTGCCATCAACGGGTTGGGCACCGGGGAGCTGTTTTTT
CAINGLGTGELFF
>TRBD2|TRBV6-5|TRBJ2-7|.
TGTGCCAGCAGGCTCCCAGGACTAGCGTACGAGCAGTACTTC
CASRLPGLAYEQYF
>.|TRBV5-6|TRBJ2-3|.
TGTGCCAGCAGCTTGGACGGGGAAGGCACAGATACGCAGTATTTT
CASSLDGEGTDTQYF
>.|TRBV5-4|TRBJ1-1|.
TGTGCCAGCAGCTTGGCGGGTTCGAACACTGAAGCTTTCTTT
CASSLAGSNTEAFF
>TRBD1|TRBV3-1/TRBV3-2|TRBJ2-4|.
TGTGCCAGCAGCCAACCCAGGGGGATAGCCAAAAACATTCAGTACTTC
CASSQPRGIAKNIQYF
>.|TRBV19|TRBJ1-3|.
TGTGCCAGTAGTATCGGACCGGAGGGAGGAAACACCATATATTTT
CASSIGPEGGNTIYF
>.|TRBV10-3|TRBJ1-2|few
TGTGCCATCAGGTGGACAGCCGACTATGGCTACACCTTC
CAIRWTADYGYTF
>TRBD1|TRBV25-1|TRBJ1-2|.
TGTGCCAGCAGTGTGACAGGGGACTACACCTTC
CASSVTGDYTF
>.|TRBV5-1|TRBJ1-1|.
TGCGCCAGCAGCTGGGAAAGGGGGGGCACTGAAGCTTTCTTT
CASSWERGGTEAFF
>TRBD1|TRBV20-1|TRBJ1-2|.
TGCAGTGCTAGTATCCCGGGACAGGGGGCAAAGGATGGCTACACCTTC
CSASIPGQGAKDGYTF
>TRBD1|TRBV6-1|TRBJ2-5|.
TGTGCCAGCAGTGAACTCGGACAGGGAGGAGAGACCCAGTACTTC
CASSELGQGGETQYF
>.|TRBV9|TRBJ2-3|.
TGTGCCAGCAGCGTAGCTGAGGGGGTGGGAGATACGCAGTATTTT
CASSVAEGVGDTQYF
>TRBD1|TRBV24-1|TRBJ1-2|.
TGTGCCACCAGTGACCCGGACAGGGAGGTTGGCTACACCTTC
CATSDPDREVGYTF
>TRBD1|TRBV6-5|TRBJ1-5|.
TGTGCCAGCAGTTGGACAGGCCCCCAGCCCCAGCATTTT
CASSWTGPQPQHF
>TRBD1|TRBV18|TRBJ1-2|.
TGTGCCAGCTCACCAGTGAAGGGACAGGGGGCCGGTACCTATGGCTACACCTTC
CASSPVKGQGAGTYGYTF
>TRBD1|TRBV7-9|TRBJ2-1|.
TGTGCCAGCAGCCCCAGACAGGGATCCGGCAATGAGCAGTTCTTC
CASSPRQGSGNEQFF
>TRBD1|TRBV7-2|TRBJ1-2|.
TGTGCCAGCAGCTCTAGACGACAGGGGTATGGCTACACCTTC
CASSSRRQGYGYTF